These T cell receptor beta chains were read from a single sample in a study of beta chain features in type 1 diabetes. TCRdb's copy holds only in-frame clones and misses some; the assay was immunoSEQ multiplex PCR. Here the sample spans about 400,000 clones, 10% to 15% being singletons. The sequenced material came from naive CD4+ T cells from blood. These receptors were collected from a young man in good health. Each CDR3 is given with its conserved first and last residue. A D gene is named only where the DNA matches it firmly. The listing skips clone size in some rows; elsewhere it reads once, few, many or a size class.

size,V,J,D,DNA,CDR3
-,TRBV11-2,TRBJ2-1,-,TGTGCCAGCAGCTTAGCGGGTCTCGACAATGAGCAGTTCTTC,CASSLAGLDNEQFF
few,TRBV4-3,TRBJ2-3,-,TGCGCCAGCAGCCAAGATCACGCCAGGTCCCTCGCAGATACGCAGTATTTT,CASSQDHARSLADTQYF
-,TRBV5-1,TRBJ2-3,TRBD2,TGCGCCAGCAGCTTGGTAGCGGGGGAGGGCACAGATACGCAGTATTTT,CASSLVAGEGTDTQYF
few,TRBV5-1,TRBJ2-3,TRBD1,TGTGCCAGCATCAACAGGGGCAATACGCAGTATTTT,CASINRGNTQYF
-,TRBV5-4,TRBJ1-1,TRBD1,TGTGCCAGCAGCTACGGGACAGGACGTATGAACACTGAAGCTTTCTTT,CASSYGTGRMNTEAFF
few,TRBV2,TRBJ2-7,-,TGTGCCAGCACCAGGGAATACGAGCAGTACTTC,CASTREYEQYF
-,TRBV28,TRBJ2-1,TRBD2,TGTGCCAGCATGTACTCGGGGCTAGCGGGGCAATGGCGCAATGAGCAGTTCTTC,CASMYSGLAGQWRNEQFF
few,TRBV14,TRBJ2-5,TRBD1,TGTGCCAGCAGCCCTCCCGGGACAGGGGTCCAGACCCAGTACTTC,CASSPPGTGVQTQYF
-,TRBV4-2,TRBJ1-2,TRBD1,TGTGCCAGCAGCCAATTCACCGGACAGGGAAGATATGGCTACACCTTC,CASSQFTGQGRYGYTF
few,TRBV19,TRBJ2-3,TRBD2,TGTGCCAGTAGTGGCGGGACTAGTGGCACAGATACGCAGTATTTT,CASSGGTSGTDTQYF
-,TRBV5-1,TRBJ2-5,-,TGCGCCAGCAGCTTGACAGAAAGGGAGACCCAGTACTTC,CASSLTERETQYF
-,TRBV7-9,TRBJ2-1,TRBD2,TGTGCCACCGGGACAGTTACCGGGACTAGCGGGAGAGGTGAGCAGTTCTTC,CATGTVTGTSGRGEQFF
-,TRBV6-5,TRBJ2-7,-,TGTGCCAGCAGTTACTCGACAGCCGGACGCCACGAGCAGTACTTC,CASSYSTAGRHEQYF
few,TRBV7-2,TRBJ2-7,-,TGTGCCAGCAGCTTAGGGCAGGCCTCCTACGAGCAGTACTTC,CASSLGQASYEQYF
few,TRBV29-1,TRBJ1-1,TRBD1,TGCAGCGTGGCCACAGGGGGCCACACTGAAGCTTTCTTT,CSVATGGHTEAFF
few,TRBV7-8,TRBJ1-5,TRBD1,TGTGCCAGCAGGACAGGACAGGCCAATCAGCCCCAGCATTTT,CASRTGQANQPQHF
few,TRBV30,TRBJ1-5,-,TGTGCCTGGATTCGGAGTGATCAGCCCCAGCATTTT,CAWIRSDQPQHF
-,TRBV6-1,TRBJ2-5,TRBD1,TGTGCCAGCAGCTTCGGGACAGAGAACCAAGAGACCCAGTACTTC,CASSFGTENQETQYF
-,TRBV28,TRBJ1-6,-,TGTGCCAGCCTTCCGTGGGGTTTGGGGGGTTCACCCCTCCACTTT,CASLPWGLGGSPLHF
few,TRBV5-1,TRBJ2-3,TRBD2,TGCGCCAGCAGCTTGGCTCGGGGGGGCCGCACAGATACGCAGTATTTT,CASSLARGGRTDTQYF
few,TRBV6-5,TRBJ2-7,TRBD1,TGTGCCAGCAGTGCACCGGGACAGGGGAAGGAAGAGCAGTACTTC,CASSAPGQGKEEQYF
-,TRBV5-6,TRBJ2-3,TRBD1,TGTGCCAGCAGCTGGGGACAGATAGCAGATACGCAGTATTTT,CASSWGQIADTQYF
-,TRBV19,TRBJ2-7,-,TGTGCCAGTAGTATAGGGCAGGTGGTAATCTACGAGCAGTACTTC,CASSIGQVVIYEQYF
few,TRBV7-3,TRBJ1-2,-,TGTGCCAGCAGCTTTGACCCTCAGGGTCGCTATGGCTACACCTTC,CASSFDPQGRYGYTF
few,TRBV6-5,TRBJ2-5,TRBD2,TGTGCCAGCACCTGGGAGGGTACCCAGTACTTC,CASTWEGTQYF
-,TRBV30,TRBJ1-1,TRBD1,TGTGCCTGGAGGGGCCCGGGACAGGGGAGGACTGAAGCTTTCTTT,CAWRGPGQGRTEAFF
-,TRBV7-9,TRBJ1-1,TRBD1,TGTGCCAGCAGCCCCGACAGGGGTGAAGCTTTCTTT,CASSPDRGEAFF
-,TRBV11-2,TRBJ2-7,-,TGTGCCAGCAGCCAGGGGTTGAACGAGCAGTACTTC,CASSQGLNEQYF
-,TRBV7-2,TRBJ1-2,-,TGTGCCAGCAGCTCCCAGGTTGGGGGGGGCTATGGCTACACCTTC,CASSSQVGGGYGYTF
-,TRBV5-1,TRBJ1-5,-,TGCGCCAGCAGCGCGGACAGTCGGTCGCCCCAGCATTTT,CASSADSRSPQHF